The entry below describes one TCR beta chain. Its antigen remains unknown. Germline CDR1 is SNHLY and CDR2 is FYNNEI. The CDR3 is 15 residues long. Trimming left V 6 bases short and J 7 bases short, with 21 bases between. The source of the sample is a study of CD4 T cells in relation to SARS-CoV-2 and coronaviruses. About the study: Crossreactive spike epitopes shared across donors were mapped to their HLA restriction.

CD4+ T cells from unexposed donors were obtained before the COVID-19 pandemic (2011-2018). Naive and memory CD4+ T cells came from enriched cryopreserved PBMCs. Here immunoSEQ multiplex PCR was the method, and the copy in TCRdb shows in-frame clones only, minus some. The sample includes about 59,000 clones, roughly 88% of them seen just once. Study conclusions and caveats: No crossreactivity against non-spike viral proteins was tested here.

Specimen: memory CD4+ T cells from PBMCs. This TCR came from a human donor in good health. The genes are TRBV2 and TRBJ1-2; D perhaps matches TRBD1 (5 bases). The chain's CDR3 is CASRPTGTAQSGYTF. DNA of the CDR3: TGTGCCAGCAGGCCCACCGGGACGGCGCAGAGTGGCTACACCTTC.